The 30 T cell receptor beta chains below all came from one sample that was sequenced in a study of T cell repertoires in cytomegalovirus infection. TCRdb itself ran the reads through MiXCR, one entry per CDR3 protein. The table records 100,000 to 150,000 distinct CDR3 sequences, 7.5% to 9% of them present only once. The sample consisted of PBMCs. These receptors were obtained from a human donor in good health (CMV status not recorded). Some clones in this sample may be carry-over from other donors' samples.

This clonotype was counted at least ten times. The chain employs TRBV7-9 and TRBJ1-1; 8 positions agree with TRBD1. Losses at the gene ends were 5 bases for V and 4 bases for J; bases not matched to a gene: 18. The CDR3 covers 18 residues. In germline, CDR1 is SEHNR, CDR2 FQNEAQ (reference sequence). The CDR3 coding sequence is TGTGCCAGCAGCCCACATGGGATTACGGGACAGGACGGCACTGAAGCTTTCTTT. Its protein is CASSPHGITGQDGTEAFF.

This clonotype was seen a few times. The V gene is TRBV12-3 or TRBV12-4, the J gene TRBJ1-1; D is unresolved. V lost 7 bases and J lost 9, with 18 bases in between. CDR3 size: 13 residues. In DNA, the CDR3 is TGTGCCAGCACCCCTGGGATGGAGGGTCAAGCTTTCTTT. This translates into CASTPGMEGQAFF.

Many counts were recorded for this clonotype. The V and J genes are TRBV25-1 and TRBJ2-5, with 9 positions matching TRBD2. The CDR3 is 14 residues long. The germline gives CDR1 MGHDK, CDR2 SYGVNS. V lost 3 bases, J lost 3 bases, and 2 bases stayed unmatched. CDR3 DNA: TGTGCCAGCAGTGACGCTAGCGGGGAAGAGACCCAGTACTTC. The encoded protein is CASSDASGEETQYF.

In its sample, this clonotype was seen many times. The chain uses TRBV7-8 and TRBJ2-7; D may be TRBD2 (5 bases). V lost 5 bases, J lost 5 bases, and 16 bases lay in between. The CDR3 is 14 residues long. Germline CDR1 SGHVS, CDR2 FQNEAQ. CDR3 coding DNA: TGTGCCAGCAGCCCCTGGGGAGTGGTGAACGAGCAGTACTTC. It translates to CASSPWGVVNEQYF. Filled out from reference TRBV7-8 and TRBJ2-7, the complete variable domain reads GAGVSQSPRYKVAKRGQDVALRCDPISGHVSLFWYQQALGQGPEFLTYFQNEAQLDKSGLPSDRFFAERPEGSVSTLKIQRTQQEDSAVYLCASSPWGVVNEQYFGPGTRLTVT.

The table lists this clonotype with many counts. V gene TRBV6-6 combines with J gene TRBJ1-1; a weak D match, TRBD1 (5 bases). V was trimmed by 0 bases and J by 1 base, leaving 9 bases between them. The CDR3 covers 15 residues. Germline V CDR1 and CDR2: MNHNY, SVGAGI (reference sequence). CDR3 sequence: CASSYSDSTNTEAFF. The CDR3 nucleotides read TGTGCCAGCAGTTACTCCGACAGCACGAACACTGAAGCTTTCTTT.

Ten or more counts support this clonotype. The chain employs TRBV7-2 and TRBJ2-2; tentatively, D is TRBD1 (5 bases). Germline V gene data show CDR1 as SGHTA and CDR2 as FQGNSA. CDR3 length: 14 residues. The V and J ends lost 5 bases and 4 bases respectively, with 11 bases between them. The chain's CDR3 is CASSPGLGTGELFF. As DNA, the CDR3 is TGTGCCAGCAGCCCAGGGTTGGGCACCGGGGAGCTGTTTTTT. Looking up the rest from reference TRBV7-2 and TRBJ2-2 gives the full variable domain: GAGVSQSPSNKVTEKGKDVELRCDPISGHTALYWYRQSLGQGLEFLIYFQGNSAPDKSGLPSDRFSAERTGGSVSTLTIQRTQQEDSAVYLCASSPGLGTGELFFGEGSRLTVL.

This clonotype was counted at least ten times. This sequence joins TRBV6-1 and TRBJ1-3; 8 bases are shared with TRBD1. This CDR3 comprises 15 residues. Germline V CDR1 and CDR2: MNHNS, SASEGT. V lost 4 bases and J lost 0; bases outside the gene matches: 2. The CDR3 reads CASSAGTGSGNTIYF. The CDR3 bases are TGTGCCAGCAGTGCCGGGACAGGCTCTGGAAACACCATATATTTT.

This clonotype came up a few times. V and J are TRBV20-1 and TRBJ2-3; 14 nucleotides match TRBD2. The V segment lost 4 bases and the J segment 1 base; nucleotides outside the gene matches: 4. This CDR3 has 16 amino acids. From germline, CDR1 is DFQATT and CDR2 SNEGSKA (reference sequence). The CDR3 coding sequence is TGCAGTGCTACCCGGACTAGCGGGGGGCGCACAGATACGCAGTATTTT. This codes for CSATRTSGGRTDTQYF.

In its sample, this clonotype was seen many times. V usage is TRBV7-2 and J usage is TRBJ1-1; D gene ambiguous. Trimming pared 1 base from V and 5 bases from J, leaving 8 bases between. This CDR3 has 13 amino acids. CDR1 and CDR2 from the germline V gene are SGHTA and FQGNSA. The chain's CDR3 is CASSLVIGTEAFF. CDR3 bases: TGTGCCAGCAGCTTAGTCATAGGAACTGAAGCTTTCTTT. Based on the CDR3 plus reference TRBV7-2 and TRBJ1-1, the full variable domain is GAGVSQSPSNKVTEKGKDVELRCDPISGHTALYWYRQSLGQGLEFLIYFQGNSAPDKSGLPSDRFSAERTGGSVSTLTIQRTQQEDSAVYLCASSLVIGTEAFFGQGTRLTVV.

Ten or more counts support this clonotype. The chain links TRBV28 to TRBJ1-2; D is uncertain. The germline V gene encodes CDR1 MDHEN and CDR2 SYDVKM. The V end was cut by 5 bases, the J end by 3 bases, with 25 bases between. This CDR3 is built from 18 residues. The CDR3 region is CASSPLDGARTPYYGYTF. The CDR3 DNA reads as TGTGCCAGCAGTCCCCTGGACGGAGCACGTACCCCTTACTATGGCTACACCTTC.

This clonotype was seen at least ten times. The chain carries TRBV7-9 and TRBJ1-1; D gene uncertain. The germline gives CDR1 SEHNR, CDR2 FQNEAQ (reference sequence). The CDR3 is made up of 16 amino acids. Trimming took 8 bases from V and 1 from J, leaving 20 bases between them. The CDR3 here is CASLPGSLLANTEAFF. The DNA of the CDR3 is TGTGCCAGCCTCCCCGGGAGTCTCTTAGCGAACACTGAAGCTTTCTTT.

This chain joins TRBV6-2 or TRBV6-3 and TRBJ2-4; no firm D call. V lost 6 bases, J lost 6 bases, and 15 bases lay in between. This CDR3 comprises 14 residues. Germline lookup yields CDR1 MNHEY and CDR2 SVGEGT. CDR3 region: CASREPFTANIQYF. The CDR3 bases are TGTGCCAGCAGGGAACCTTTCACAGCAAACATTCAGTACTTC.

This clonotype showed up many times. The genes are TRBV28 and TRBJ2-5, with D possibly being TRBD1 (6 bases). CDR3 length: 15 residues. The ends were cut back, 6 bases at V and 5 bases at J, with 19 bases in the middle. CDR1 MDHEN and CDR2 SYDVKM come from the germline V gene. The CDR3 is CASSSAGGRGETQYF. CDR3 coding DNA: TGTGCCAGCAGCTCGGCTGGGGGTAGGGGGGAGACCCAGTACTTC.

This clonotype was seen repeatedly, ten times or more. V is TRBV12-3 or TRBV12-4 and J is TRBJ1-5, with D uncertain. This CDR3 comprises 15 residues. The V end lost 5 bases, the J end lost 2 bases, and 13 bases lay between the germline ends. The DNA of the CDR3 is TGTGCCAGCAGTGAGGGAAAAGGTGGCAATCAGCCCCAGCATTTT. Protein product: CASSEGKGGNQPQHF.

This clonotype was recorded many times. The V and J genes are TRBV10-3 and TRBJ1-3; 8 nucleotides match TRBD1. J was trimmed by 4 bases and V by 10 bases; bases with no gene match: 6. This CDR3 spans 13 amino acids. Germline V lookup: CDR1 ENHRY, CDR2 SYGVKD. CDR3 DNA: TGTGCCACCCAGGGGGCTTCAGGAAACACCATATATTTT. Its protein is CATQGASGNTIYF.

This sequence joins TRBV28 and TRBJ1-5; TRBD1 matches at 7 bases. J lost 7 bases, V lost 7 bases, and 10 bases had no gene match. This CDR3 region has 14 residues. Germline V gives CDR1 MDHEN, CDR2 SYDVKM. CDR3 nucleotide sequence: TGTGCCAGCAACCCGCAGGGGGAGGAGCAGCCCCAGCATTTT. Translating gives CASNPQGEEQPQHF.

There are many counts of this clonotype. The chain recombines TRBV28 with TRBJ1-6, with D tentatively TRBD1 (5 bases). CDR1 is MDHEN and CDR2 is SYDVKM in the germline V gene. V dropped 6 bases and J dropped 6 bases, with 9 bases sitting between them. The CDR3 is 13 amino acids. CDR3 loop: CASRTQANSPLHF. The CDR3 DNA reads as TGTGCCAGCAGGACACAGGCTAATTCACCCCTCCACTTT. The full variable domain, completed using reference TRBV28 and TRBJ1-6, is DVKVTQSSRYLVKRTGEKVFLECVQDMDHENMFWYRQDPGLGLRLIYFSYDVKMKEKGDIPEGYSVSREKKERFSLILESASTNQTSMYLCASRTQANSPLHFGNGTRLTVT.

This clonotype was recorded many times. The J gene is TRBJ2-1, the V gene TRBV7-2; unclear D gene. The V end was cut by 5 bases, the J end by 9 bases, with 14 bases between. CDR1 is SGHTA and CDR2 is FQGNSA in the germline V gene. The CDR3 extends over 13 amino acids. The CDR3 spells CASSPPLALEQFF. The DNA for the CDR3 is TGTGCCAGCAGCCCCCCCCTCGCACTTGAGCAGTTCTTC.

This clonotype was recorded at least ten times. The chain carries TRBV6-1 and TRBJ2-7, with TRBD1 matching 9 bases. This CDR3 is built from 12 residues. Germline CDR1 MNHNS, CDR2 SASEGT. After removal of 11 bases from V and 0 bases from J, the junction contained 2 bases not matched to a gene. The CDR3 loop reads CAGTGSSYEQYF. CDR3 in DNA: TGTGCCGGGACAGGGAGCTCCTACGAGCAGTACTTC.

This clonotype was picked up many times. The chain employs TRBV7-2 and TRBJ1-4; no firm D call. V shed 3 bases and J shed 2 bases, with 10 bases lying between them. This CDR3 is built from 15 residues. Germline V gene sequence: CDR1 SGHTA, CDR2 FQGNSA. The CDR3 protein is CASSLVRATNEKLFF. The DNA of the CDR3 is TGTGCCAGCAGCTTGGTGAGGGCGACTAATGAAAAACTGTTTTTT.

The table lists this clonotype with many counts. This sequence joins TRBV12-3 or TRBV12-4 and TRBJ1-1, with D possibly matching TRBD1 (6 bases). V was pared by 6 bases and J by 4 bases, with 12 bases between. The CDR3 totals 13 residues. CDR3 in DNA: TGTGCCAGCAGGCTAGGACAGCCCACTGAAGCTTTCTTT. Translated, it gives CASRLGQPTEAFF.

This clonotype was recorded many times. The chain is built from TRBV4-2 and TRBJ2-1; D tentatively fits TRBD1 or TRBD2 (6 bases each). This CDR3 has 16 residues. Deletions cut 1 base from V and 0 bases from J, with 10 bases between. In germline, CDR1 is LGHNA, CDR2 YNFKEQ. The CDR3 nucleotides read TGTGCCAGCAGCCAAGCGGGGGCTAGCTCCTACAATGAGCAGTTCTTC. As protein: CASSQAGASSYNEQFF.

This clonotype was observed many times. The chain employs TRBV10-2 and TRBJ1-1, with D tentatively TRBD1 (5 bases). Trimming removed 2 bases from V and 3 bases from J, with 7 bases in between. The CDR3 consists of 13 residues. Germline-derived CDR1 and CDR2 are WSHSY and SAAADI. The CDR3 bases are TGCGCCAGCAGTGAGCGACAGTACACTGAAGCTTTCTTT. Translated, it gives CASSERQYTEAFF.

V is TRBV7-9 and J is TRBJ2-7; D unclear. The CDR3 contains 12 residues. The V and J ends lost 4 bases and 5 bases respectively, with 9 bases between them. Germline assignment: CDR1 SEHNR and CDR2 FQNEAQ (reference sequence). As DNA, the CDR3 is TGTGCCAGCAGCTCTAACCCCCACGAGCAGTACTTC. Amino acids: CASSSNPHEQYF.

Many counts were recorded for this clonotype. V usage is TRBV7-2 and J usage is TRBJ2-2, with 8 positions matching TRBD2. CDR1 and CDR2 from the germline V gene are SGHTA and FQGNSA. The J segment lost 6 bases and the V segment lost 4 bases, leaving 13 bases of the junction unmatched. This CDR3 region has 17 residues. The CDR3 sequence: CASSSLGERGRSGELFF. CDR3 bases: TGTGCCAGCAGCTCCCTTGGGGAGCGGGGGAGGTCCGGGGAGCTGTTTTTT. The complete variable domain, with remaining parts taken from reference TRBV7-2 and TRBJ2-2, reads GAGVSQSPSNKVTEKGKDVELRCDPISGHTALYWYRQSLGQGLEFLIYFQGNSAPDKSGLPSDRFSAERTGGSVSTLTIQRTQQEDSAVYLCASSSLGERGRSGELFFGEGSRLTVL.

This clonotype appeared a few times. The chain joins TRBV28 to TRBJ1-5; 7 nucleotides agree with TRBD1. V gave up 5 bases and J gave up 2 bases; unmatched junction bases: 9. This CDR3 region has 16 residues. CDR1 is MDHEN and CDR2 is SYDVKM in the germline V gene. CDR3: CASSPSTGSGNQPQHF. In DNA form, the CDR3 reads TGTGCCAGCAGTCCCTCGACAGGGTCAGGCAATCAGCCCCAGCATTTT.

The chain is built from TRBV20-1 and TRBJ1-2; a weak D match, TRBD1 (5 bases). Germline V gene data show CDR1 as DFQATT and CDR2 as SNEGSKA (reference sequence). This CDR3 spans 12 amino acids. Trimming cost V 6 bases and J 5 bases, with 13 bases left between them. The CDR3 sequence: CSATGTAYGYTF. The CDR3, as DNA: TGCAGTGCGACCGGGACCGCATATGGCTACACCTTC.

Ten or more counts support this clonotype. This sequence joins TRBV7-2 and TRBJ1-2; 9 bases align to TRBD1. Germline trimming cut 5 bases from V and 4 bases from J; bases unmatched to any gene: 11. The germline V gene has CDR1 SGHTA and CDR2 FQGNSA. The CDR3 has 16 residues. The CDR3 bases are TGTGCCAGCAGCCGAGGGGTGGGACAGGGAGGCTATGGCTACACCTTC. Translation gives CASSRGVGQGGYGYTF.

This clonotype was counted at least ten times. V is TRBV6-6 and J is TRBJ2-3; D unclear. V lost 7 bases and J lost 2, with 13 bases in between. Germline V gives CDR1 MNHNY, CDR2 SVGAGI (reference sequence). The CDR3 has 14 residues. CDR3 region: CASTSAAITDTQYF. The CDR3, as DNA: TGTGCCAGCACCTCGGCGGCTATCACAGATACGCAGTATTTT.

This clonotype showed up just once. A much more abundant neighbour one base away suggests this may be a read error. The J gene is TRBJ1-6, the V gene TRBV19; D might be TRBD1 (6 bases). Germline V gene data show CDR1 as LNHDA and CDR2 as SQIVND (reference sequence). The CDR3 covers 15 residues. Deletions cut 5 bases from V and 5 bases from J, with 13 bases between. The CDR3 sequence is CASSPLQGNNSPLHF. The CDR3 DNA follows: TGTGCCAGTAGTCCTCTACAGGGCAATAATTCACCCCTCCACTTT.